The present T cell receptor (beta chain) was sequenced within a study of T cells after yellow fever vaccination. Study-wide background: Fractions of limited cellularity were prepared by means of SMART-Seq v4 Ultra Low Input.

TCRdb reprocessed the 5' RACE reads with MiXCR, giving one entry per CDR3 protein. The profile covers 200,000 or so distinct CDR3 sequences, with roughly 6.3% appearing a single time and 1% to 1.2% taken by the ten largest. This clonotype was found many times. The antigen is undetermined. Germline CDR1 is DFQATT and CDR2 is SNEGSKA (reference sequence). V lost 3 bases, J lost 3 bases, and 9 bases stayed unmatched. The CDR3 is 16 residues long. Findings and limits, study-wide: Few clonotypes appeared in both CD4 and CD8 compartments.

The gene calls are TRBV20-1 and TRBJ2-5; TRBD2 aligns across 11 bases. The clonotype was recovered from a man aged 25-45 years who received the YFV17D yellow fever vaccine. The source was CD4+ T cells sorted from PBMCs, collected on the day of the yellow fever booster vaccination. CDR3 region: CSASPGLADAEETQYF. The CDR3 coding sequence is TGCAGTGCTAGCCCGGGACTAGCGGACGCAGAAGAGACCCAGTACTTC.